This T cell receptor beta chain was captured in a study of OX40 agonist ivuxolimab in advanced cancers. This table comes from immunoSEQ multiplex PCR, and its TCRdb copy is limited to in-frame clones, with some not included. This table holds approximately 23,000 clones, approximately 80% found once. This clone was observed a handful of times. V was cut by 5 bases and J by 3 bases, with 14 bases left in between. Germline-derived CDR1 and CDR2 are SGHAT and FQNNGV. This CDR3 is 15 amino acids long. This clonotype originated in an adult with an advanced solid tumor such as melanoma, head and neck, liver or kidney cancer. The input for sequencing was CD4+ or CD8+ T cells sorted from blood, taken in a trial of the OX40 agonist ivuxolimab. The V call is TRBV11-2, the J call TRBJ2-1; D remains ambiguous. The CDR3 region has the DNA TGTGCCAGCAGCCTTCCCCCCGATAACTACAATGAGCAGTTCTTC. This translates into CASSLPPDNYNEQFF.